This TCR beta chain was captured by sequencing in a study of human T cells and chemical hapten exposure. Across the study: Sensitization used 2% DPC on roughly 2 cm by roughly 2 cm upper inner arm skin. Alopecia areata, totalis or universalis affected patients who were mostly female.

The time point is: pre-sensitization, week 0. Treatment noted: therapeutic diphenylcyclopropenone sensitization with weekly scalp DPC. Blood was drawn before each patch test was applied. TCRdb re-called the RACE reads through MiXCR, storing one row per CDR3 protein. Counted here are 250,000 or so distinct CDR3 sequences, roughly 8.9% occurring once; the ten biggest clones make up approximately 2.2%. The trim removed 4 bases at V and 3 bases at J, leaving 11 bases unmatched. The CDR3 covers 17 residues. Germline loops: CDR1 SEHNR, CDR2 FQNEAQ (reference sequence). This TCR came from a woman aged 40 to 50 with alopecia areata. Some clones in this sample may be carry-over from other donors' samples. The V gene is TRBV7-9, the J gene TRBJ1-1, with 10 bases that match TRBD1. This specimen consisted of whole blood, obtained in connection with sensitization to the hapten diphenylcyclopropenone (DPC). The CDR3 is CASSSPFVGQGHTEAFF. The CDR3 DNA follows: TGTGCCAGCAGCTCCCCTTTCGTGGGACAGGGGCACACTGAAGCTTTCTTT.